This TCR beta chain derives from a study of response to subunit inactivated influenza vaccine. Study outcomes and limitations: The authors put forward the suggestion that each seasonal influenza vaccination may bring in only a limited number of new T cells.

Germline V CDR1 and CDR2: SEHNR, FQNEAQ (reference sequence). Losses at the gene ends were 5 bases for V and 2 bases for J; bases not matched to a gene: 8. CDR3 length: 15 residues. TCRdb re-called the RT-PCR reads with MiXCR, one entry per CDR3 protein. The profile covers approximately 530,000 distinct CDR3 sequences, with 13% appearing a single time and less than 15% taken by the ten largest. As to this clonotype: Its target is unknown.

This TCR derives from a man aged 45 to 65 who received an inactivated influenza vaccine. The V and J genes are TRBV7-9 and TRBJ2-7; 8 bases match TRBD2. Here the sequenced sample was PBMCs from blood, taken more than 35 days after vaccination. This CDR3 reads CASSPGGRLPYEQYF. CDR3 nucleotides: TGTGCCAGCAGCCCGGGAGGGCGGCTACCCTACGAGCAGTACTTC.